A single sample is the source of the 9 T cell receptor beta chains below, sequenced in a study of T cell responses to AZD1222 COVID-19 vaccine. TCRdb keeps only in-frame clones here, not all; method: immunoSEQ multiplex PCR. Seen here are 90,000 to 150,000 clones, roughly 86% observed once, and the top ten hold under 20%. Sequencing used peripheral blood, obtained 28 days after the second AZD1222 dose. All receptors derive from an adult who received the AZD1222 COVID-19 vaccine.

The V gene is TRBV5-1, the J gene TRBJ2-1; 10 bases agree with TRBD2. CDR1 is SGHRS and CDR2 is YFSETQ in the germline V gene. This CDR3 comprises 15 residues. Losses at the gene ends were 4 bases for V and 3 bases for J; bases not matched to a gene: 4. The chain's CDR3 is CASSQAGGRYNEQFF. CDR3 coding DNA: TGCGCCAGCAGCCAAGCGGGAGGGCGCTACAATGAGCAGTTCTTC. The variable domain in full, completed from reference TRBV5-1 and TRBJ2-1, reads KAGVTQTPRYLIKTRGQQVTLSCSPISGHRSVSWYQQTPGQGLQFLFEYFSETQRNKGNFPGRFSGRQFSNSRSEMNVSTLELGDSALYLCASSQAGGRYNEQFFGPGTRLTVL.

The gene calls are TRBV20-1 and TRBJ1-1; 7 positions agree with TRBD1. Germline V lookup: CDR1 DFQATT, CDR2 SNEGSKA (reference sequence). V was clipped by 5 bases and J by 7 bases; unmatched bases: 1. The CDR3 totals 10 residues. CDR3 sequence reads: CSAGTVEAFF. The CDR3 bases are TGCAGTGCTGGGACAGTTGAAGCTTTCTTT.

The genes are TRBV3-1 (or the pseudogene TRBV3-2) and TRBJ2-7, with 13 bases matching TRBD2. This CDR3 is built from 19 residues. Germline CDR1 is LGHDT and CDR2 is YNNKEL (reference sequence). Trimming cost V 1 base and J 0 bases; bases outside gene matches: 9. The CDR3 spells CASSQAIGTSGVSSYEQYF. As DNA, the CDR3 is TGTGCCAGCAGCCAAGCCATTGGGACTAGCGGGGTGAGCTCCTACGAGCAGTACTTC.

Here the CDR3 reads CASSLAGGAYNEQFF. The CDR3 nucleotides are TGTGCCAGCAGCCTCGCCGGCGGGGCCTACAATGAGCAGTTCTTC. The gene calls are TRBV11-2 and TRBJ2-1; tentative D call: TRBD2 (6 bases). The CDR3 is made up of 15 amino acids. Per germline, CDR1 SGHAT and CDR2 FQNNGV. The V and J ends lost 5 bases and 2 bases respectively, with 13 bases between them.

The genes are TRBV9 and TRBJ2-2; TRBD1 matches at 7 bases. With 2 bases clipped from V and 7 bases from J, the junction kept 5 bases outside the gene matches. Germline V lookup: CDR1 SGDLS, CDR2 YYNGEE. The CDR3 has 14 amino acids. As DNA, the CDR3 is TGTGCCAGCAGCGTCCACAGGGGCAGCGGGGAGCTGTTTTTT. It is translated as CASSVHRGSGELFF.

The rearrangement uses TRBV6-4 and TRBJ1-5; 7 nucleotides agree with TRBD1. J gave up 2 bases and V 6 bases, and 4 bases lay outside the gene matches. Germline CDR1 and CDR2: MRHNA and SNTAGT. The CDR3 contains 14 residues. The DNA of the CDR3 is TGTGCCAGCAGCGCCACAGGGGGCAATCAGCCCCAGCATTTT. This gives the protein CASSATGGNQPQHF.

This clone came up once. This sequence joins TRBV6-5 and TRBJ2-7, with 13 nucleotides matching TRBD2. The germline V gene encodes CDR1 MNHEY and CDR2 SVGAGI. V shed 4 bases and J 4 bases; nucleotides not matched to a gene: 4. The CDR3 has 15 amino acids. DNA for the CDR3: TGTGCCAGCAGTTCCGGACTAGCGGGAGTGTACGAGCAGTACTTC. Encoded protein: CASSSGLAGVYEQYF.

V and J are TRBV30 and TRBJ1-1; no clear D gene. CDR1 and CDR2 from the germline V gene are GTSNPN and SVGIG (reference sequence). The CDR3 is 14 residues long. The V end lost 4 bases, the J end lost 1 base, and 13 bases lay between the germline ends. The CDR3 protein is CAWNPSNKNTEAFF. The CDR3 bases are TGTGCCTGGAATCCCTCGAACAAGAACACTGAAGCTTTCTTT.

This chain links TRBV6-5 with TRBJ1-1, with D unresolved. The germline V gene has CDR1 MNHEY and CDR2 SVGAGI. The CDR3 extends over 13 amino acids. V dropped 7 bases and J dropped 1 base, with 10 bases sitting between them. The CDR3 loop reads CASTHRTNTEAFF. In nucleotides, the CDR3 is TGTGCCAGCACCCATCGGACGAACACTGAAGCTTTCTTT.